The present TCR beta chain was sequenced within a study of CD8 T cells in Susac syndrome. Study overall: Among the Susac syndrome patients sequenced, roughly six had active disease and under ten were in remission. Findings and caveats of the study: Maximal CD8+ clonal expansion in Susac was observed within TEMRA cells and among active patients.

To note about this clonotype: Its target is unknown.

The CDR3 runs 14 residues. Between the trimmed V and J ends, which lost 0 bases and 2 bases, there was a span of 8 bases. The germline V gene encodes CDR1 MNHEY and CDR2 SVGAGI. Random-hexamer reverse transcription was applied to roughly 0.5 to 1 ug RNA. In TCRdb, the immunoSEQ multiplex PCR reads were re-called with MiXCR into one record per CDR3 protein. Among 120,000 or so distinct CDR3 sequences, roughly 94% were seen once, and the ten largest hold 0.28%. The chain couples TRBV6-5 to TRBJ2-7; D is possibly TRBD1 (5 bases). The sequence was obtained from a human donor with Susac syndrome. The sample comprised CD8+ T cells from PBMCs. CDR3: CASSYSGHPYEQYF. CDR3 coding DNA: TGTGCCAGCAGTTACTCGGGGCACCCCTACGAGCAGTACTTC.